One and the same sample provided the 16 T cell receptor beta chains below, sequenced in a study of CD8 T cells in Susac syndrome. Roughly 0.45 to 1 ug RNA was reverse transcribed with random hexamers. TCRdb analysed the immunoSEQ multiplex PCR reads with MiXCR anew, one entry per CDR3 protein. Here the sample spans 210,000 or so distinct CDR3 sequences, about 95% being singletons. Sequenced: CD4+ T cells from PBMCs. The receptors stem from a human donor with Susac syndrome.

This clonotype was recorded once. The chain couples TRBV29-1 to TRBJ1-1, with no clear D. Per germline, CDR1 SQVTM and CDR2 ANQGSEA. The CDR3 runs 13 residues. Trimming pared 7 bases from V and 2 bases from J, leaving 14 bases between. The CDR3 DNA sequence: TGCAGCGGCGTAATTGGGGTTAACACTGAAGCTTTCTTT. Translation gives CSGVIGVNTEAFF. Looking up the rest from reference TRBV29-1 and TRBJ1-1 gives the full variable domain: SAVISQKPSRDICQRGTSLTIQCQVDSQVTMMFWYRQQPGQSLTLIATANQGSEATYESGFVIDKFPISRPNLTFSTLTVSNMSPEDSSIYLCSGVIGVNTEAFFGQGTRLTVV.

The genes are TRBV29-1 and TRBJ1-2; 9 nucleotides line up with TRBD1. CDR3 length: 14 amino acids. Germline V gene lookup returns CDR1 SQVTM and CDR2 ANQGSEA. Trimming cost V 0 bases and J 8 bases; bases outside gene matches: 7. This CDR3 is CSVEEVRTGAGYTF. In DNA, the CDR3 is TGCAGCGTTGAAGAGGTCAGGACAGGGGCCGGCTACACCTTC. The full variable domain, its missing parts supplied by reference TRBV29-1 and TRBJ1-2, is SAVISQKPSRDICQRGTSLTIQCQVDSQVTMMFWYRQQPGQSLTLIATANQGSEATYESGFVIDKFPISRPNLTFSTLTVSNMSPEDSSIYLCSVEEVRTGAGYTFGSGTRLTVV.

This clonotype was recorded only once. The chain links TRBV20-1 to TRBJ2-2; D may be TRBD2 (6 bases). V lost 0 bases, J lost 1 base, and 9 bases lay in between. Germline CDR1 and CDR2: DFQATT and SNEGSKA (reference sequence). The CDR3 is made up of 15 amino acids. This chain's CDR3 is CSARDVGGNTGELFF. The CDR3 DNA follows: TGCAGTGCTAGAGATGTGGGGGGGAACACCGGGGAGCTGTTTTTT.

The V call is TRBV30, the J call TRBJ2-7; 9 nucleotides line up with TRBD1. The CDR3 is 14 residues long. Germline V gives CDR1 GTSNPN, CDR2 SVGIG (reference sequence). The V segment lost 3 bases and the J segment 4 bases; nucleotides outside the gene matches: 7. The CDR3 protein is CAWSSGQGWYEQYF. The CDR3 DNA is TGTGCCTGGAGCTCCGGACAGGGGTGGTACGAGCAGTACTTC.

The chain couples TRBV24-1 to TRBJ2-1; D may be TRBD2 (6 bases). Between the trimmed V and J ends, which lost 7 bases and 5 bases, there was a span of 8 bases. The CDR3 extends over 12 amino acids. Germline V lookup: CDR1 KGHDR, CDR2 SFDVKD. The CDR3, as DNA: TGTGCCACCAGCGGGACTCACAATGAGCAGTTCTTC. Translating it yields CATSGTHNEQFF.

The chain combines TRBV12-3 or TRBV12-4 with TRBJ2-2; D is unresolved. The CDR3 is 11 amino acids. Between the trimmed V and J ends, which lost 6 bases and 6 bases, there was a span of 5 bases. CDR3 loop: CASSWAGELFF. The CDR3 DNA sequence: TGTGCCAGCAGCTGGGCCGGGGAGCTGTTTTTT.

This rearrangement joins TRBV6-2 or TRBV6-3 to TRBJ2-7; possible D gene TRBD1, 5 bases. Trimming took 5 bases from V and 3 from J, leaving 14 bases between them. The CDR3 is made up of 14 amino acids. Germline values: CDR1 MNHEY, CDR2 SVGEGT. CDR3 DNA sequence: TGTGCCAGCAGTGGAGCAGGGCGGAACTACGAGCAGTACTTC. Its protein is CASSGAGRNYEQYF.

The rearrangement joins TRBV24-1 to TRBJ2-5, with D perhaps matching TRBD1 or TRBD2 (5 bases each). This CDR3 has 15 residues. Germline V gene data show CDR1 as KGHDR and CDR2 as SFDVKD. Trimming removed 2 bases from V and 9 bases from J, with 18 bases in between. Here the CDR3 DNA reads TGTGCCACCAGTGATTCCGGGACCTCAAGAGGGGCCCAGTACTTC. This encodes CATSDSGTSRGAQYF.

This clonotype was picked up one time. CDR3 protein: CASSLPGLKGYTF. CDR3 in DNA: TGTGCCAGCAGCTTACCAGGGTTGAAGGGCTACACCTTC. This rearrangement joins TRBV7-3 to TRBJ1-2; TRBD1 might be the D (5 bases). The V end lost 2 bases, the J end lost 8 bases, and 12 bases lay between the germline ends. The CDR3 is 13 amino acids. Germline V gene data show CDR1 as SGHTA and CDR2 as FQGTGA.

The chain recombines TRBV24-1 with TRBJ2-3; 8 bases line up with TRBD1. J gave up 0 bases and V 4 bases, and 5 bases lay outside the gene matches. The germline V gene encodes CDR1 KGHDR and CDR2 SFDVKD. The CDR3 consists of 16 residues. CDR3 loop: CATSDPGQESTDTQYF. The CDR3, as DNA: TGTGCCACCAGTGACCCGGGACAGGAAAGCACAGATACGCAGTATTTT.

This chain connects TRBV20-1 to TRBJ2-7; D may be TRBD2 (7 bases). Germline loops: CDR1 DFQATT, CDR2 SNEGSKA (reference sequence). The CDR3 is 15 amino acids. V lost 0 bases and J 3 bases, leaving 15 bases between the germline ends. This CDR3 reads CSARDRRGGSYEQYF. Here the CDR3 DNA reads TGCAGTGCTAGAGATAGGCGCGGGGGCAGCTACGAGCAGTACTTC.

The chain recombines TRBV20-1 with TRBJ2-5; 12 nucleotides align to TRBD2. In germline, CDR1 is DFQATT, CDR2 SNEGSKA (reference sequence). V dropped 6 bases and J dropped 5; count of bases not matched to a gene: 4. This CDR3 has 13 residues. The CDR3 nucleotides are TGCAGTGCGCTAGCGGGGGGGCCGGAGACCCAGTACTTC. Translation gives CSALAGGPETQYF.

CDR3: CASSPTVLNTGELFF. The DNA of the CDR3 is TGTGCCAGCAGCCCGACAGTACTGAACACCGGGGAGCTGTTTTTT. The rearrangement links TRBV6-5 to TRBJ2-2, with D possibly TRBD1 on 5 matching bases. With 6 bases removed from V and 1 base from J, the gap between germline ends came to 12 bases. The CDR3 covers 15 residues. Germline CDR1 reads MNHEY; CDR2 reads SVGAGI.

The chain employs TRBV20-1 and TRBJ1-1; D unclear. CDR1 and CDR2 (germline): DFQATT, SNEGSKA (reference sequence). This CDR3 spans 14 amino acids. V was cut by 3 bases and J by 1 base, with 12 bases left in between. The CDR3 sequence: CSARGLPQNTEAFF. The CDR3 DNA follows: TGCAGTGCTAGGGGCTTACCCCAGAACACTGAAGCTTTCTTT.

The chain carries TRBV4-1 and TRBJ2-4; the D is unclear. CDR3 length equals 13 residues. Germline CDR1 is MGHRA and CDR2 is YSYEKL. Trimming took off 0 bases at V and 8 bases at J, with 8 bases between the two ends. The CDR3 here is CASSQDPSHIQYF. CDR3 coding DNA: TGCGCCAGCAGCCAAGATCCCTCCCACATTCAGTACTTC.

The V gene is TRBV4-1, the J gene TRBJ2-2; the match to TRBD1 covers 10 bases. Unmatched junction bases numbered 4, after V lost 3 bases and J lost 3 bases. The CDR3 length is 16 residues. CDR1 is MGHRA and CDR2 is YSYEKL in the germline V gene. This CDR3 is CASSHTGTGDTGELFF. Here the CDR3 DNA reads TGCGCCAGCAGCCATACCGGGACAGGGGACACCGGGGAGCTGTTTTTT.